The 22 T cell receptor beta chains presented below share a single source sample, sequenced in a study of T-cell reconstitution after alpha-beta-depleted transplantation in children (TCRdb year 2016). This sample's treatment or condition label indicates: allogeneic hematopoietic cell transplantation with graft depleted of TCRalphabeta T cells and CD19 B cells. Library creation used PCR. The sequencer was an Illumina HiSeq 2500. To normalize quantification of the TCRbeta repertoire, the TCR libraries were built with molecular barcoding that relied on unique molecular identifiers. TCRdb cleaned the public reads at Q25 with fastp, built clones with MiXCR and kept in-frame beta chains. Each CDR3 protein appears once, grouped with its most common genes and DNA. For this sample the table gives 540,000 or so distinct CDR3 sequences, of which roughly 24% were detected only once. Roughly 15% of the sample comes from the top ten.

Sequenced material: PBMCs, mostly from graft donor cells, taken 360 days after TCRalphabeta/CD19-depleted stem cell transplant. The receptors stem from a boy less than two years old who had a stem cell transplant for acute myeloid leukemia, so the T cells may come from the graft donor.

The CDR3 bases are TGTGCCAGCAGCTTAGTTCTTCAGGGAACTCGGGAGAACACTGAAGCTTTCTTT. Translated: CASSLVLQGTRENTEAFF. V is TRBV11-1 and J is TRBJ1-1, with D perhaps matching TRBD1 (5 bases). The CDR3 consists of 18 residues. V lost 1 base and J 1 base, leaving 19 bases between the germline ends. CDR1 SGHAT and CDR2 FQDESV come from the germline V gene (reference sequence).

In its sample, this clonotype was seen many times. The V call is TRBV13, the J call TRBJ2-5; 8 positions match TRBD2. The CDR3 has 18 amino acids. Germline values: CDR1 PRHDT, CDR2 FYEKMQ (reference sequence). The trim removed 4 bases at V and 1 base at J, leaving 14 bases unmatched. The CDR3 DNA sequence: TGTGCCAGCAGCTCCGCTTACGTCCGCGCGGGGGGCCAAGAGACCCAGTACTTC. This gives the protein CASSSAYVRAGGQETQYF.

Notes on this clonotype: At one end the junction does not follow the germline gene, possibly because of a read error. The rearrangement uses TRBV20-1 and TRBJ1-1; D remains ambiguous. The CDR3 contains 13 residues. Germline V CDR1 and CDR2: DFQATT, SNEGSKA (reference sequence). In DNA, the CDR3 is TGCAGTGCCAGAGGTCCGGGGTTTACTGAAGCTTTCTTT. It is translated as CSARGPGFTEAFF.

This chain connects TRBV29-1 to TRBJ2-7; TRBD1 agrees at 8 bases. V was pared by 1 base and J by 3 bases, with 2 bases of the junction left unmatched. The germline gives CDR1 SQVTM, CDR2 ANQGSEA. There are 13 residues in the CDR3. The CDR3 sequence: CSVEGGQGYEQYF. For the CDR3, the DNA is TGCAGCGTTGAAGGCGGACAGGGCTACGAGCAGTACTTC.

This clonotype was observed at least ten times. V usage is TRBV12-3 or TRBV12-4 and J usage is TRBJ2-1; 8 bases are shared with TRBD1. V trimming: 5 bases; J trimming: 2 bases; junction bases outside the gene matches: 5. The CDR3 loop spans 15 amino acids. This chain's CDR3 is CASSRGQGPYNEQFF. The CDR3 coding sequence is TGTGCCAGCAGTCGCGGACAGGGTCCCTACAATGAGCAGTTCTTC.

In DNA form, the CDR3 reads TGCAGTGCTAGAGTCCCCATAGCGGGGGGCGATACGCAGTATTTT. Its translation: CSARVPIAGGDTQYF. This chain joins TRBV20-1 and TRBJ2-3, with 10 nucleotides matching TRBD2. CDR1 and CDR2 (germline): DFQATT, SNEGSKA (reference sequence). The CDR3 has 15 amino acids. V lost 1 base and J lost 6; bases outside the gene matches: 7.

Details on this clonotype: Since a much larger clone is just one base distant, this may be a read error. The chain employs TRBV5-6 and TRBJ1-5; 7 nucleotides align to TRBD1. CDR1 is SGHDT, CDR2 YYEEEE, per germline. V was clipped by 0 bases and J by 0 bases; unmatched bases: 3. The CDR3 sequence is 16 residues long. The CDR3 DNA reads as TGTGCCAGCAGCTTGGCAGGGGGGTATAGCAATCAGCCCCAGCATTTT. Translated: CASSLAGGYSNQPQHF.

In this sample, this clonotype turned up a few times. CDR3 nucleotides: TGTGCCAGCACCCCCAGGGGACTGAACACTGAAGCTTTCTTT. Residues: CASTPRGLNTEAFF. The chain combines TRBV12-3 or TRBV12-4 with TRBJ1-1, with D perhaps TRBD1 (6 bases). The CDR3 is 14 residues long. V lost 7 bases to trimming and J lost 0 bases, with 12 bases between them.

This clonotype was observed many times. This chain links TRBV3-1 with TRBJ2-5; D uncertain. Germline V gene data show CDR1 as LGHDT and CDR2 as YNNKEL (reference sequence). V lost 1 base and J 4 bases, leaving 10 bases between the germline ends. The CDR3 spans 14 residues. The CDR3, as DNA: TGTGCCAGCAGCCAAGTAAGAATGAGAGAGACCCAGTACTTC. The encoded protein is CASSQVRMRETQYF.

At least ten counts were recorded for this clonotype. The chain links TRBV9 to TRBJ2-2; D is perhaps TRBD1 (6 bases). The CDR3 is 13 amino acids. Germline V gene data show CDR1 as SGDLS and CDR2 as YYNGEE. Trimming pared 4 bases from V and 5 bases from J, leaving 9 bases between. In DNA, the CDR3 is TGTGCCAGCAGCCGGGACATGACCGGGGAGCTGTTTTTT. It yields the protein CASSRDMTGELFF.

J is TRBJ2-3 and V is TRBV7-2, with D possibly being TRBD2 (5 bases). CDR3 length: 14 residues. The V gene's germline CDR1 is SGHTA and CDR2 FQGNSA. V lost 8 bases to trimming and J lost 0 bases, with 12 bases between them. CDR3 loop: CASGRGLSTDTQYF. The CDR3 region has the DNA TGTGCCAGCGGTCGGGGATTAAGCACAGATACGCAGTATTTT.

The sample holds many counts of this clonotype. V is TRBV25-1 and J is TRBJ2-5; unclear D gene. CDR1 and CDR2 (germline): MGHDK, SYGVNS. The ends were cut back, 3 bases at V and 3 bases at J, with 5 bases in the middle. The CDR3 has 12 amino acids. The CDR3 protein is CASSDPKETQYF. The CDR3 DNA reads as TGTGCCAGCAGTGACCCGAAAGAGACCCAGTACTTC.

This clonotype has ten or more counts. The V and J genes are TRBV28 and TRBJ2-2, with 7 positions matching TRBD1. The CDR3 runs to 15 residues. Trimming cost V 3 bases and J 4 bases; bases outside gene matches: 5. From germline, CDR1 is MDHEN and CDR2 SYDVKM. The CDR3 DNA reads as TGTGCCAGCAGTTTCACGGGACAGCCCACCGGGGAGCTGTTTTTT. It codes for CASSFTGQPTGELFF. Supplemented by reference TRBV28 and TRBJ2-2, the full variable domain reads DVKVTQSSRYLVKRTGEKVFLECVQDMDHENMFWYRQDPGLGLRLIYFSYDVKMKEKGDIPEGYSVSREKKERFSLILESASTNQTSMYLCASSFTGQPTGELFFGEGSRLTVL.

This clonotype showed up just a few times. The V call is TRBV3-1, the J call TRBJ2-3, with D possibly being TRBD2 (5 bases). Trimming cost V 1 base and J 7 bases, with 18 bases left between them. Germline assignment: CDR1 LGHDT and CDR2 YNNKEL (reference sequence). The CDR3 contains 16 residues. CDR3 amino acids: CASSQGFMPGKHTQYF. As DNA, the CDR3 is TGTGCCAGCAGCCAAGGCTTTATGCCGGGGAAGCATACGCAGTATTTT.

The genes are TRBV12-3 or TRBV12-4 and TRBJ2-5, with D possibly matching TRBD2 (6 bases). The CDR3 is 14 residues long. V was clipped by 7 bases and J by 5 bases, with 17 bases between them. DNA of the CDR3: TGTGCCAGCAACCCCGGGACTGGACTGGAGACCCAGTACTTC. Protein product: CASNPGTGLETQYF.

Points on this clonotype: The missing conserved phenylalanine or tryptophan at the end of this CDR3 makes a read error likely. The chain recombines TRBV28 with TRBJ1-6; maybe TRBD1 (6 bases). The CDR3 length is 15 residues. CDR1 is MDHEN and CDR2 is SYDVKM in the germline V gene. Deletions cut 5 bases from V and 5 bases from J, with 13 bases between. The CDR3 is CASSPAGGNNSPLHC. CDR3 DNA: TGTGCCAGCAGTCCCGCGGGGGGCAATAATTCACCCCTCCACTGT.

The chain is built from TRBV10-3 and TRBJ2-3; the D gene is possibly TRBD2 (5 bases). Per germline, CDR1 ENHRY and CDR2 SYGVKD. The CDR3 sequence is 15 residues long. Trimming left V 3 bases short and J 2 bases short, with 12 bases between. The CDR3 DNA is TGTGCCATCAGTGAAGTGTCAGACTACACAGATACGCAGTATTTT. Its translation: CAISEVSDYTDTQYF.

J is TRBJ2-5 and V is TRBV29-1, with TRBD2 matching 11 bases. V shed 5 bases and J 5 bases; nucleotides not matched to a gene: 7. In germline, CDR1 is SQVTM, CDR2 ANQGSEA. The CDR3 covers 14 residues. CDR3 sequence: CSVRTSGGSETQYF. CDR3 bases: TGCAGCGTTCGCACTAGCGGGGGATCGGAGACCCAGTACTTC.

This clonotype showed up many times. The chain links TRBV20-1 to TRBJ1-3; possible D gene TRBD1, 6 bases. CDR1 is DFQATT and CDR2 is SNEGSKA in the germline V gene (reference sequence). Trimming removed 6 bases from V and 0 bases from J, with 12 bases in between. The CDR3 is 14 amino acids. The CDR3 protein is CSAPLGGSGNTIYF. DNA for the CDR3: TGCAGTGCCCCCTTAGGGGGCTCTGGAAACACCATATATTTT.

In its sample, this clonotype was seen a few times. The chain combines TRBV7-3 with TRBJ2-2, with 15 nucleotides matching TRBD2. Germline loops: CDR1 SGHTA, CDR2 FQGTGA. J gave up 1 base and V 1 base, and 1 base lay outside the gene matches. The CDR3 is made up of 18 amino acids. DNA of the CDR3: TGTGCCAGCAGCTTAAGGACTAGCGGGGGGGTGAACACCGGGGAGCTGTTTTTT. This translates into CASSLRTSGGVNTGELFF.

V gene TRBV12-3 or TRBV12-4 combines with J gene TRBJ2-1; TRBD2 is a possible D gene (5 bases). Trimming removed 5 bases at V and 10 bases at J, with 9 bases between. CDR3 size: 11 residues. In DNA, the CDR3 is TGTGCCAGCAGTCGACTAAGCGAGCAGTTCTTC. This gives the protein CASSRLSEQFF.

The CDR3: CSARVGVGEKLFF. For the CDR3, the DNA is TGCAGTGCTAGGGTGGGAGTGGGTGAAAAACTGTTTTTT. This chain joins TRBV20-1 and TRBJ1-4; D gene ambiguous. Trimming left V 3 bases short and J 7 bases short, with 12 bases between. Germline lookup yields CDR1 DFQATT and CDR2 SNEGSKA (reference sequence). The CDR3 has 13 amino acids.